One and the same sample provided the 29 T cell receptor beta chains below, sequenced in a study of cytomegalovirus exposure and HLA in healthy donors. TCRdb's copy holds only in-frame clones and misses some; the assay was immunoSEQ multiplex PCR. The sample lists more than 100,000 clones; around 89% were seen once. The sequencing sample was made of PBMCs. The receptor source for this set is a woman under 30 in good health and CMV-seropositive.

V usage is TRBV7-8 and J usage is TRBJ1-1, with D perhaps matching TRBD1 (5 bases). V gave up 1 base and J gave up 4 bases, with 10 bases separating them. In germline, CDR1 is SGHVS, CDR2 FQNEAQ. The CDR3 totals 14 residues. The CDR3: CASSLEAGPTEAFF. The CDR3 DNA is TGTGCCAGCAGCTTAGAAGCAGGGCCCACTGAAGCTTTCTTT.

The V call is TRBV11-2, the J call TRBJ1-1; 8 bases map to TRBD1. The CDR3 is 15 amino acids. Germline V gene data show CDR1 as SGHAT and CDR2 as FQNNGV. V shed 5 bases, J shed 8 bases, and the junction held 13 bases outside the gene matches. The DNA for the CDR3 is TGTGCCAGCAGCCAAACTACAGGGGGGGGACTCGAAGCTTTCTTT. Its protein is CASSQTTGGGLEAFF.

The chain employs TRBV2 and TRBJ2-1; 8 nucleotides match TRBD1. Losses at the gene ends were 3 bases for V and 6 bases for J; bases not matched to a gene: 7. From germline, CDR1 is SNHLY and CDR2 FYNNEI. The length of the CDR3 is 15 residues. The chain's CDR3 is CASSEPGGNSNEQFF. CDR3 DNA: TGTGCCAGCAGTGAGCCAGGGGGCAACAGCAATGAGCAGTTCTTC.

This sequence joins TRBV13 and TRBJ2-7; a possible D gene is TRBD2 (6 bases). Germline V CDR1 and CDR2: PRHDT, FYEKMQ (reference sequence). CDR3 length: 15 amino acids. V was pared by 0 bases and J by 0 bases, with 9 bases between. Here the CDR3 reads CASSLGIGGSYEQYF. The DNA for the CDR3 is TGTGCCAGCAGCTTAGGAATCGGGGGCTCCTACGAGCAGTACTTC.

The chain has TRBV7-8 and TRBJ2-3, with D maybe TRBD1 (5 bases). Germline V gene lookup returns CDR1 SGHVS and CDR2 FQNEAQ. The CDR3 runs 15 residues. The V and J ends lost 5 bases and 0 bases respectively, with 12 bases between them. The DNA of the CDR3 is TGTGCCAGCAGCCGTTTAGGGGCTAGCACAGATACGCAGTATTTT. It translates to CASSRLGASTDTQYF.

The chain couples TRBV11-2 to TRBJ2-1; no firm D call. The CDR3 covers 14 residues. Germline values: CDR1 SGHAT, CDR2 FQNNGV. V shed 3 bases and J shed 0 bases, with 6 bases lying between them. The DNA of the CDR3 is TGTGCCAGCAGCTTTCCGAGCTCCTACAATGAGCAGTTCTTC. This sequence encodes CASSFPSSYNEQFF.

This rearrangement joins TRBV19 to TRBJ1-1; D not certain. Deletions cut 3 bases from V and 6 bases from J, with 14 bases between. Per germline, CDR1 LNHDA and CDR2 SQIVND (reference sequence). This CDR3 has 14 residues. The CDR3 sequence: CASSIAGYNPEAFF. CDR3 DNA: TGTGCCAGTAGTATTGCGGGGTATAATCCTGAAGCTTTCTTT.

This chain connects TRBV2 to TRBJ2-5; possible D gene TRBD1, 5 bases. Germline CDR1 reads SNHLY; CDR2 reads FYNNEI. V was cut by 7 bases and J by 4 bases, with 10 bases left in between. CDR3 length equals 12 residues. The CDR3 DNA follows: TGTGCCAGCAAAGACAGTCGAGAGACCCAGTACTTC. Translation gives CASKDSRETQYF.

In DNA form, the CDR3 reads TGTGCCAGCTCACCGGACAGGGCCACTGGAAACACCATATATTTT. Translation: CASSPDRATGNTIYF. This rearrangement joins TRBV18 to TRBJ1-3, with 8 bases identical to TRBD1. The V segment lost 3 bases and the J segment 2 bases; nucleotides outside the gene matches: 3. In germline, CDR1 is KGHSH, CDR2 LQKENI. The CDR3 is made up of 15 amino acids.

This clone is a singleton in its sample. The chain is built from TRBV10-2 and TRBJ2-1; a possible D gene is TRBD2 (6 bases). This CDR3 is built from 12 residues. Germline loops: CDR1 WSHSY, CDR2 SAAADI. Trimming removed 7 bases at V and 7 bases at J, with 11 bases between. This CDR3 reads CASNGDSNEQFF. As DNA, the CDR3 is TGCGCCAGCAATGGGGACTCGAATGAGCAGTTCTTC.

J is TRBJ1-1 and V is TRBV11-3; perhaps TRBD1 as D (6 bases). Trimming stripped 2 bases from V and 10 bases from J, with 14 bases between. Germline V gene data show CDR1 as SGHNT and CDR2 as YENEEA. The CDR3 runs to 13 residues. The CDR3 sequence is CASSLLRTEGAFF. CDR3 nucleotides: TGTGCCAGCAGCTTACTTCGGACAGAGGGAGCTTTCTTT.

This clone was found once. V gene TRBV4-1 combines with J gene TRBJ1-3; TRBD1 is a possible D gene (6 bases). Germline assignment: CDR1 MGHRA and CDR2 YSYEKL. The CDR3 covers 18 residues. Deletions cut 0 bases from V and 3 bases from J, with 18 bases between. The DNA of the CDR3 is TGCGCCAGCAGCCAAGATCGGGGGGCGGGGAGCCTTGGAAACACCATATATTTT. Protein product: CASSQDRGAGSLGNTIYF.

The chain recombines TRBV9 with TRBJ2-5, with D possibly matching TRBD1 (6 bases). With 0 bases removed from V and 5 bases from J, the gap between germline ends came to 11 bases. The CDR3 has 14 amino acids. The V gene's germline CDR1 is SGDLS and CDR2 YYNGEE. The CDR3 is CASSVDLRGETQYF. The CDR3 DNA follows: TGTGCCAGCAGCGTAGACCTTAGGGGGGAGACCCAGTACTTC.

This chain links TRBV18 with TRBJ1-1; D call uncertain. V was trimmed by 6 bases and J by 6 bases, leaving 8 bases between them. The CDR3 contains 11 residues. Looked up from germline, CDR1 is KGHSH and CDR2 is LQKENI. CDR3 coding DNA: TGTGCCAGCTCTTATTCTTCTGAAGCTTTCTTT. This codes for CASSYSSEAFF.

The sample holds one count of this clone. This chain uses TRBV11-2 with TRBJ2-1, with D possibly TRBD2 on 5 matching bases. Germline V gene sequence: CDR1 SGHAT, CDR2 FQNNGV. This CDR3 comprises 15 residues. The V end was cut by 8 bases, the J end by 2 bases, with 16 bases between. The CDR3, as DNA: TGTGCCAGCCGCTCTTCTAGCAGTCCCTACAATGAGCAGTTCTTC. It specifies CASRSSSSPYNEQFF.

The chain combines TRBV15 with TRBJ2-2, with D perhaps TRBD2 (5 bases). Between the trimmed V and J ends, which lost 0 bases and 6 bases, there was a span of 5 bases. This CDR3 has 13 residues. The V gene's germline CDR1 is LNHNV and CDR2 YYDKDF (reference sequence). CDR3 nucleotides: TGTGCCACCAGCAGAGAACTAGCCGGGGAGCTGTTTTTT. Encoded protein: CATSRELAGELFF.

The chain recombines TRBV7-6 with TRBJ2-1; 10 positions agree with TRBD2. With 1 base clipped from V and 4 bases from J, the junction kept 4 bases outside the gene matches. The length of the CDR3 is 16 residues. The germline V gene encodes CDR1 SGHVS and CDR2 FNYEAQ. Here the CDR3 reads CASSLGTAGGYNEQFF. The CDR3 DNA sequence: TGTGCCAGCAGCTTAGGTACAGCGGGGGGGTACAATGAGCAGTTCTTC.

The rearrangement joins TRBV25-1 to TRBJ2-1, with 10 bases aligning to TRBD2. The CDR3 has 17 amino acids. The trim removed 3 bases at V and 7 bases at J, leaving 12 bases unmatched. Germline CDR1 and CDR2: MGHDK and SYGVNS. CDR3 loop: CASSDSGTSVLLNEQFF. In nucleotides, the CDR3 is TGTGCCAGCAGTGACTCAGGGACTAGCGTATTGTTGAATGAGCAGTTCTTC.

This sequence joins TRBV7-3 and TRBJ2-1, with 7 bases matching TRBD2. Germline V gives CDR1 SGHTA, CDR2 FQGTGA. V gave up 2 bases and J gave up 7 bases; unmatched junction bases: 5. The CDR3 contains 14 residues. CDR3 region: CASSLWSGANEQFF. The CDR3 DNA is TGTGCCAGCAGCTTATGGAGCGGGGCGAATGAGCAGTTCTTC.

The chain joins TRBV11-2 to TRBJ1-1; the match to TRBD1 covers 7 bases. This CDR3 region has 14 residues. Germline CDR1 is SGHAT and CDR2 is FQNNGV. The V gene end was trimmed by 5 bases and the J gene end by 5 bases; junction bases not matched to a gene: 8. This CDR3 is CASSPVLRGTEAFF. Here the CDR3 DNA reads TGTGCCAGCAGCCCAGTTCTCAGGGGGACTGAAGCTTTCTTT.

J is TRBJ1-1 and V is TRBV5-1, with 11 bases fitting TRBD1. Trimming at V came to 0 bases and at J to 10 bases, leaving 11 bases not matched to a gene. Germline V gene data show CDR1 as SGHRS and CDR2 as YFSETQ. This CDR3 contains 16 residues. This CDR3 is CASSLEGQGATGGAFF. CDR3 DNA sequence: TGCGCCAGCAGCTTGGAAGGACAGGGGGCGACGGGAGGAGCTTTCTTT.

The chain recombines TRBV6-6 with TRBJ2-3; TRBD1 agrees at 8 bases. CDR1 and CDR2 (germline): MNHNY, SVGAGI (reference sequence). This CDR3 is 14 amino acids long. After removal of 8 bases from V and 1 base from J, the junction contained 5 bases not matched to a gene. CDR3 nucleotide sequence: TGTGCCAGCGCCCCGACAGGGGGCACAGATACGCAGTATTTT. Translating it yields CASAPTGGTDTQYF.

The gene calls are TRBV6-5 and TRBJ1-2, with 8 bases that match TRBD1. In germline, CDR1 is MNHEY, CDR2 SVGAGI. Germline trimming cut 5 bases from V and 6 bases from J; bases unmatched to any gene: 5. The CDR3 spans 13 residues. The DNA for the CDR3 is TGTGCCAGCAGTCCGGACAGGGAAGATGGCTACACCTTC. Translating it yields CASSPDREDGYTF.

The V and J genes are TRBV25-1 and TRBJ2-3, with TRBD2 matching 7 bases. V was pared by 3 bases and J by 4 bases, with 16 bases of the junction left unmatched. CDR1 MGHDK and CDR2 SYGVNS come from the germline V gene. The CDR3 is 18 amino acids. CDR3 in amino acids: CASSDARPAGVRADTQYF. CDR3 DNA sequence: TGTGCCAGCAGTGACGCCCGTCCGGCGGGAGTTAGAGCAGATACGCAGTATTTT.

The rearrangement links TRBV19 to TRBJ2-7; a possible D gene is TRBD2 (6 bases). Between the trimmed V and J ends, which lost 5 bases and 3 bases, there was a span of 11 bases. The CDR3 length is 13 residues. CDR1 and CDR2 (germline): LNHDA, SQIVND (reference sequence). CDR3 in amino acids: CASSVGLHYEQYF. The CDR3 bases are TGTGCCAGTAGTGTGGGACTGCACTACGAGCAGTACTTC. Using reference TRBV19 and TRBJ2-7 for the parts outside the CDR3, the full variable domain is DGGITQSPKYLFRKEGQNVTLSCEQNLNHDAMYWYRQDPGQGLRLIYYSQIVNDFQKGDIAEGYSVSREKKESFPLTVTSAQKNPTAFYLCASSVGLHYEQYFGPGTRLTVT.

The rearrangement uses TRBV11-2 and TRBJ1-3; 9 nucleotides line up with TRBD1. The CDR3 loop spans 18 amino acids. The germline CDR1 and CDR2 sequences are SGHAT and FQNNGV. J gave up 4 bases and V 6 bases, and 16 bases lay outside the gene matches. The CDR3 bases are TGTGCCAGCAGTACGGGGGGACACAACAGGGGGCCAGGAAACACCATATATTTT. Its translation: CASSTGGHNRGPGNTIYF.

In the case of this clone: An end of the junction does not agree with germline; a read error may underlie this. The rearrangement uses TRBV19 and TRBJ1-1; D might be TRBD1 (6 bases). Per germline, CDR1 LNHDA and CDR2 SQIVND (reference sequence). The CDR3 extends over 13 amino acids. The DNA for the CDR3 is TGTGCCAGTACTATACAGGGCAACACTGAAGCTTTCTTT. It yields the protein CASTIQGNTEAFF.

This clone was observed once. The chain links TRBV19 to TRBJ2-7; D not resolved. Deletions cut 5 bases from V and 0 bases from J, with 11 bases between. The CDR3 is 14 residues long. Germline lookup yields CDR1 LNHDA and CDR2 SQIVND (reference sequence). The CDR3 nucleotides read TGTGCCAGTAGTCCTAGTCAGAGCTCCTACGAGCAGTACTTC. Protein: CASSPSQSSYEQYF.

V usage is TRBV27 and J usage is TRBJ2-1; D unresolved. The CDR3 has 13 amino acids. Looked up from germline, CDR1 is MNHEY and CDR2 is SMNVEV (reference sequence). V was trimmed by 8 bases and J by 4 bases, leaving 12 bases between them. CDR3 amino acids: CASARIGYNEQFF. The CDR3 coding sequence is TGTGCCAGCGCCCGAATCGGGTACAATGAGCAGTTCTTC.